A selection of T cell receptor beta chains follows, all from one sample in a study of monozygotic twins with inflammatory bowel disease. With the 5' RACE reads reprocessed, TCRdb shows one record per CDR3 protein and no DNA. There are a few hundred thousand distinct CDR3 sequences in the sample, with 2.6% held by the top ten. Specimen: blood. The receptors originated from a human donor with ulcerative colitis or Crohn's disease, or a healthy co-twin of an affected twin (not recorded which). Each CDR3 is given with its conserved first and last residue.

cdr3_length j_call v_call cdr3_aa
14 TRBJ2-4 TRBV4-3 CASSHRTGKNIQYF
18 TRBJ1-6 TRBV15 CATSRDWIQETYNSPLHF
18 TRBJ2-5 TRBV6-5 CASSYSGTRARDQETQYF
17 TRBJ2-1 TRBV5-1 CASSFRAQDRGYNEQFF
15 TRBJ1-1 TRBV9 CASSKVGQPNTEAFF
13 TRBJ2-3 TRBV5-1 CASSLLASDTQYF
14 TRBJ2-7 TRBV7-9 CASSPQGSPYEQYF
14 TRBJ2-2 TRBV29-1 CSVETGRGSGELFF
16 TRBJ2-2 TRBV20-1 CSARDTGQGNTGELFF
13 TRBJ2-1 TRBV7-9 CASSQGGGSEQFF
14 TRBJ1-1 TRBV3-1 CASSQEFRNTEAFF
14 TRBJ2-5 TRBV9 CASSVGTSLETQYF
15 TRBJ1-1 TRBV4-3 CASSQKHLGNTEAFF
14 TRBJ1-2 TRBV3-1 CASSQAIPVGGYTF
15 TRBJ1-5 TRBV7-2 CASSLRQGPNQPQHF
15 TRBJ2-1 TRBV5-1 CASQRTAPVDNEQFF